The entry below gives a single T cell receptor beta chain sequence along with its context. Its specificity is not known. The PCR contained 60 Vbeta and 13 Jbeta primers. Libraries were prepared by immunoSEQ multiplex PCR; TCRdb keeps only in-frame clonotypes and omits some of them. The sample carries approximately 170,000 clones, about 82% recorded once. V lost 1 base, J lost 2 bases, and 11 bases lay in between. This CDR3 is built from 15 residues. Germline V gene lookup returns CDR1 SGHTA and CDR2 FQGNSA. These data come from a study of cytomegalovirus exposure and HLA in healthy donors. Study summary: The roughly 120 million unique TCR beta sequences, from around 200 million T cells, were found by an earlier analysis. Study-wide findings and caveats: Of the V segments, some could not be distinguished, including TRBV6-2 and TRBV6-3, and were excluded.

Input material: PBMCs. This chain connects TRBV7-2 to TRBJ1-1; D remains ambiguous. The TCR was taken from a male donor in good health and CMV-seronegative. In nucleotides, the CDR3 is TGTGCCAGCAGCTTAGTCGCAGCGGGAAACACTGAAGCTTTCTTT. Residues: CASSLVAAGNTEAFF.